This T cell receptor (beta chain) was identified in a study of OX40 agonist ivuxolimab in advanced cancers. Blood draws occurred at baseline, cycle 4 day 1, and cycle 7 day 1. CDR1 is SGHNT, CDR2 YYREEE, per germline (reference sequence). The trim removed 5 bases at V and 6 bases at J, leaving 6 bases unmatched. The CDR3 runs 14 residues. Sequencing was performed with immunoSEQ multiplex PCR; in TCRdb, only in-frame clones are kept and a portion is missing. The sample gives roughly 28,000 clones, roughly nine tenths of which show up once; roughly a tenth is in the top ten. J is TRBJ2-1 and V is TRBV5-4; 9 bases align to TRBD1. The TCR comes from an adult with an advanced solid tumor such as melanoma, head and neck, liver or kidney cancer. This specimen consisted of CD4+ or CD8+ T cells sorted from blood, obtained in a trial of the OX40 agonist ivuxolimab. CDR3 in DNA: TGTGCCAGCAGGACCGGGACAGGGTCCAATGAGCAGTTCTTC. Amino acids: CASRTGTGSNEQFF.